This T cell receptor beta chain stems from a study of T cells in Graves' hyperthyroidism and ophthalmopathy. The overall study: Staff took peripheral blood when the initial diagnosis was made, before any treatment began. Study-wide results and limits: The blood repertoire included most of the expanded thyroid clonotypes above 0.001.

The CDR3 regions of TCR beta were amplified from RNA transcripts. The HTBI set primed first-round TCR CDR3 RT-PCR. TCRdb independently ran MiXCR on the multiplex PCR reads; one entry per CDR3 protein. This table holds hundreds of thousands of distinct CDR3 sequences, around 15% found once. V shed 9 bases and J shed 0 bases, with 15 bases lying between them. Germline CDR1 is MNHEY and CDR2 is SVGEGT. The CDR3 length is 14 residues. As to this clonotype: Its antigen is currently unknown.

Not enrolled were patients with uncontrolled infection, other autoimmune disease, pregnancy or lactation. Diagnosis relied on clinical symptoms, serum thyroxine and TRAb, thyroid ultrasound and orbital computed tomography. Sequencing was carried out using blood. V usage is TRBV6-2 or TRBV6-3 and J usage is TRBJ2-7; D is perhaps TRBD2 (7 bases). The TCR was taken from a woman between 50 and 59 years old with Graves' ophthalmopathy. CDR3 nucleotides: TGTGCCAGTGGGGGGGGCGGGAGCTCCTACGAGCAGTACTTC. Protein sequence: CASGGGGSSYEQYF.